This T cell receptor (beta chain) was identified during a study of cytomegalovirus exposure and HLA in healthy donors. The PCR used 60 Vbeta and 13 Jbeta primers. The assay was immunoSEQ multiplex PCR, and TCRdb's table has in-frame clones only and misses some. Here the sample spans 110,000 to 150,000 clones, 65% to 80% being singletons. The CDR3 sequence is 14 residues long. Germline V gene sequence: CDR1 SGHTA, CDR2 FQGNSA. V lost 5 bases and J lost 7, with 18 bases in between. Study-level findings and limits: In terms of immune exposure information, only CMV serostatus was available. With high specificity and sensitivity, the classifier reportedly diagnosed cytomegalovirus status.

On this clone: What it binds is unknown.

This TCR came from a male donor in good health and CMV-seropositive. This chain joins TRBV7-2 and TRBJ2-7; tentatively, D is TRBD1 (6 bases). Sequencing used PBMCs. Here the CDR3 reads CASSDTNRVREQYF. The CDR3 DNA is TGTGCCAGCAGCGACACCAACAGGGTTCGGGAGCAGTACTTC.